Listed here are 25 T cell receptor beta chains from one sample, sequenced in a study of blood T cell repertoires in COVID-19. Clones were read by immunoSEQ multiplex PCR, and TCRdb kept only the in-frame ones, dropping some. This table has over 150,000 clones, around nine tenths appearing once. The sequencing input was peripheral blood. Receptors were obtained from a man aged 50 to 60 with acute or convalescent COVID-19.

The sample holds one count of this clone. This chain uses TRBV19 with TRBJ1-5; 8 nucleotides line up with TRBD1. V lost 2 bases to trimming and J lost 1 base; unmatched junction nucleotides: 7. Germline V CDR1 and CDR2: LNHDA, SQIVND (reference sequence). This CDR3 is 17 amino acids long. The CDR3 sequence is CASSITLGTGSNQPQHF. The CDR3 bases are TGTGCCAGTAGTATAACCCTCGGGACAGGCAGCAATCAGCCCCAGCATTTT.

The genes are TRBV4-2 and TRBJ2-1; the match to TRBD2 covers 8 bases. This CDR3 has 16 amino acids. The germline V gene has CDR1 LGHNA and CDR2 YNFKEQ. Unmatched junction bases numbered 4, after V lost 1 base and J lost 2 bases. The CDR3 protein is CASSQARGGTYNEQFF. The CDR3 DNA is TGTGCCAGCAGCCAAGCCCGGGGGGGGACCTACAATGAGCAGTTCTTC.

The chain carries TRBV6-4 and TRBJ2-1; TRBD2 agrees at 11 bases. J gave up 6 bases and V 5 bases, and 6 bases lay outside the gene matches. CDR3 length equals 15 residues. Germline CDR1 reads MRHNA; CDR2 reads SNTAGT. CDR3 DNA: TGTGCCAGCAGTCCAACTAGCGGGAGAACCAATGAGCAGTTCTTC. The encoded protein is CASSPTSGRTNEQFF.

V usage is TRBV6-5 and J usage is TRBJ1-5; 9 bases align to TRBD1. Germline CDR1 reads MNHEY; CDR2 reads SVGAGI. Trimming cost V 6 bases and J 4 bases; bases outside gene matches: 1. The CDR3 sequence is 13 residues long. The CDR3 here is CASRDRGNQPQHF. CDR3 nucleotides: TGTGCCAGCAGGGACAGGGGTAATCAGCCCCAGCATTTT.

This clone occurred once. V gene TRBV12-5 combines with J gene TRBJ1-2; D might be TRBD1 (5 bases). CDR1 is LGHNT and CDR2 is FRNRAP in the germline V gene. Trimming stripped 4 bases from V and 4 bases from J, with 7 bases between. The CDR3 has 12 amino acids. The CDR3: CASGSQGYGYTF. In DNA form, the CDR3 reads TGTGCTAGTGGTTCCCAGGGCTATGGCTACACCTTC.

This chain joins TRBV3-1 (or the pseudogene TRBV3-2) and TRBJ2-1, with a weak D call TRBD2 (5 bases). Looked up from germline, CDR1 is LGHDT and CDR2 is YNNKEL (reference sequence). CDR3 length equals 16 residues. Between the trimmed V and J ends, which lost 1 base and 3 bases, there was a span of 13 bases. Here the CDR3 reads CASSQAPSSVYNEQFF. CDR3 bases: TGTGCCAGCAGCCAAGCCCCTAGCAGTGTCTACAATGAGCAGTTCTTC.

This clone was seen once. The chain uses TRBV11-2 and TRBJ2-7, with 7 bases that match TRBD2. This CDR3 comprises 15 residues. CDR1 and CDR2 (germline): SGHAT, FQNNGV. J lost 3 bases, V lost 5 bases, and 10 bases had no gene match. CDR3 DNA: TGTGCCAGCAGCGGTGGTCTAGCGGCATTCTACGAGCAGTACTTC. This encodes CASSGGLAAFYEQYF. Together with reference TRBV11-2 and TRBJ2-7, the CDR3 gives the full variable domain: EAGVAQSPRYKIIEKRQSVAFWCNPISGHATLYWYQQILGQGPKLLIQFQNNGVVDDSQLPKDRFSAERLKGVDSTLKIQPAKLEDSAVYLCASSGGLAAFYEQYFGPGTRLTVT.

This clone is a singleton in its sample. V usage is TRBV7-2 and J usage is TRBJ2-5, with 10 positions matching TRBD2. This CDR3 is built from 16 residues. Losses at the gene ends were 5 bases for V and 4 bases for J; bases not matched to a gene: 10. Looked up from germline, CDR1 is SGHTA and CDR2 is FQGNSA. The CDR3, as DNA: TGTGCCAGCAGCGGAACCGGGACTAGCGTCGGAGAGACCCAGTACTTC. Amino acids: CASSGTGTSVGETQYF.

The chain is built from TRBV6-6 and TRBJ2-1; D may be TRBD2 (6 bases). Trimming cost V 6 bases and J 4 bases, with 16 bases left between them. The CDR3 runs to 15 residues. Germline loops: CDR1 MNHNY, CDR2 SVGAGI (reference sequence). CDR3 coding DNA: TGTGCCAGCAGCCCCGAACTAGCCTTTTACAATGAGCAGTTCTTC. Its translation: CASSPELAFYNEQFF.

The chain employs TRBV12-2 and TRBJ2-6; the table calls TRBD1, which could not be checked here. TRBV12-2 is given as a pseudogene. The CDR3 loop spans 22 amino acids. CDR3 amino acids: CASRLVGLFVTGGFSGANVLTF. The CDR3 region has the DNA TGTGCAAGTCGCTTAGTGGGGTTGTTCGTGACAGGGGGGTTCTCTGGGGCCAACGTCCTGACTTTC.

The V gene is TRBV7-2, the J gene TRBJ2-5, with 10 bases identical to TRBD2. Looked up from germline, CDR1 is SGHTA and CDR2 is FQGNSA. The trim removed 5 bases at V and 5 bases at J, leaving 14 bases unmatched. CDR3 length equals 17 residues. This CDR3 is CASSPVVSSGSQETQYF. CDR3 nucleotide sequence: TGTGCCAGCAGCCCGGTTGTGTCTAGCGGGAGTCAGGAGACCCAGTACTTC.

The chain employs TRBV9 and TRBJ1-6; 7 bases match TRBD1. Trimming at V came to 1 base and at J to 8 bases, leaving 3 bases not matched to a gene. This CDR3 is 14 amino acids long. Germline CDR1 is SGDLS and CDR2 is YYNGEE. The CDR3 loop is CASSVQGVYSPLHF. DNA of the CDR3: TGTGCCAGCAGCGTACAGGGGGTCTATTCACCCCTCCACTTT.

The CDR3 nucleotides read TGTGCCAGCAGTGATACGGTCAATGAGCAGTTCTTC. This gives the protein CASSDTVNEQFF. V usage is TRBV6-1 and J usage is TRBJ2-1; D uncertain. There are 12 residues in the CDR3. Trimming removed 3 bases from V and 6 bases from J, with 6 bases in between. Germline V gene data show CDR1 as MNHNS and CDR2 as SASEGT.

The chain combines TRBV28 with TRBJ2-7; D might be TRBD1 (6 bases). V lost 6 bases, J lost 4 bases, and 16 bases lay in between. There are 14 residues in the CDR3. The V gene's germline CDR1 is MDHEN and CDR2 SYDVKM. CDR3 loop: CASSVHVGAYEQYV. Written as DNA, the CDR3 is TGTGCCAGCAGCGTTCACGTGGGGGCATACGAGCAGTACGTC.

The gene calls are TRBV5-1 and TRBJ2-5, with D maybe TRBD2 (6 bases). V lost 4 bases to trimming and J lost 3 bases, with 13 bases between them. The CDR3 sequence is 14 residues long. Per germline, CDR1 SGHRS and CDR2 YFSETQ. CDR3 sequence reads: CASSTTSLEETQYF. In DNA form, the CDR3 reads TGCGCCAGCAGCACAACTAGCTTGGAAGAGACCCAGTACTTC.

The chain is built from TRBV19 and TRBJ1-3; 7 bases align to TRBD1. From germline, CDR1 is LNHDA and CDR2 SQIVND (reference sequence). The V segment lost 6 bases and the J segment 0 bases; nucleotides outside the gene matches: 8. The CDR3 spans 16 residues. CDR3 coding DNA: TGTGCCAGTAGCGGTCCTTGGACAGGCTCTGGAAACACCATATATTTT. Translating gives CASSGPWTGSGNTIYF.

The chain uses TRBV2 and TRBJ1-1; D may be TRBD1 (5 bases). The germline V gene has CDR1 SNHLY and CDR2 FYNNEI. Deletions cut 3 bases from V and 4 bases from J, with 12 bases between. This CDR3 is built from 14 residues. CDR3 in amino acids: CASSERGLGTEAFF. The DNA for the CDR3 is TGTGCCAGCAGTGAGCGGGGGTTGGGCACTGAAGCTTTCTTT. The whole variable domain, remainder taken from reference TRBV2 and TRBJ1-1, is EPEVTQTPSHQVTQMGQEVILRCVPISNHLYFYWYRQILGQKVEFLVSFYNNEISEKSEIFDDQFSVERPDGSNFTLKIRSTKLEDSAMYFCASSERGLGTEAFFGQGTRLTVV.

The V and J genes are TRBV5-1 and TRBJ1-2, with 8 nucleotides matching TRBD1. The CDR3 extends over 15 amino acids. V lost 4 bases, J lost 7 bases, and 12 bases stayed unmatched. CDR1 and CDR2 (germline): SGHRS, YFSETQ. The CDR3 DNA is TGCGCCAGCAGCCCCTGGACAGGGTCATCATCTGGCTACACCTTC. It encodes CASSPWTGSSSGYTF.

In DNA, the CDR3 is TGTGCCAGCTCACAGGGGTCCCGTTATAATTCACCCCTCCACTTT. Translated: CASSQGSRYNSPLHF. The chain combines TRBV18 with TRBJ1-6; tentatively, D is TRBD1 (5 bases). Germline values: CDR1 KGHSH, CDR2 LQKENI. CDR3 length equals 15 residues. Trimming pared 4 bases from V and 4 bases from J, leaving 11 bases between.

This sequence joins TRBV15 and TRBJ1-4; a weak D match, TRBD1 (5 bases). Deletions cut 0 bases from V and 0 bases from J, with 14 bases between. CDR3 size: 18 residues. Germline CDR1 LNHNV, CDR2 YYDKDF (reference sequence). The chain's CDR3 is CATSRELFGGATNEKLFF. CDR3 nucleotide sequence: TGTGCCACCAGCAGAGAACTTTTCGGGGGAGCAACTAATGAAAAACTGTTTTTT.

V and J are TRBV6-6 and TRBJ1-4; D gene ambiguous. Germline lookup yields CDR1 MNHNY and CDR2 SVGAGI (reference sequence). This CDR3 is 14 amino acids long. V shed 2 bases and J shed 5 bases, with 9 bases lying between them. The CDR3 loop reads CASSYGRRNEKLFF. CDR3 in DNA: TGTGCCAGCAGTTACGGCCGGCGGAATGAAAAACTGTTTTTT.

The chain has TRBV13 and TRBJ1-3; tentatively, D is TRBD1 (6 bases). V was pared by 5 bases and J by 4 bases, with 9 bases between. Germline CDR1 is PRHDT and CDR2 is FYEKMQ (reference sequence). CDR3 length equals 13 residues. CDR3 DNA: TGTGCCAGCAGCCTGGACAGAGGAAACACCATATATTTT. This translates into CASSLDRGNTIYF. The full variable domain, in which reference TRBV13 and TRBJ1-3 provide the parts outside the CDR3, is AAGVIQSPRHLIKEKRETATLKCYPIPRHDTVYWYQQGPGQDPQFLISFYEKMQSDKGSIPDRFSAQQFSDYHSELNMSSLELGDSALYFCASSLDRGNTIYFGEGSWLTVV.

Of note for this clone: Other DNA sequences in this sample translate to the same CDR3. CDR3 region: CASSLTRYEQYF. The CDR3 DNA reads as TGTGCCAGCAGTCTTACTAGGTACGAGCAGTACTTC. The chain links TRBV28 to TRBJ2-7, with a possible D match to TRBD2 (5 bases). V was trimmed by 5 bases and J by 4 bases, leaving 9 bases between them. Germline assignment: CDR1 MDHEN and CDR2 SYDVKM. The CDR3 covers 12 residues.

The chain carries TRBV25-1 and TRBJ2-7; D gene ambiguous. The CDR3 consists of 13 residues. V was trimmed by 0 bases and J by 5 bases, leaving 8 bases between them. Looked up from germline, CDR1 is MGHDK and CDR2 is SYGVNS. The CDR3 protein is CASSEYRTNEQYF. CDR3 sequence (DNA): TGTGCCAGCAGTGAATACAGAACTAACGAGCAGTACTTC.

The J gene is TRBJ2-3, the V gene TRBV6-6; TRBD1 matches at 9 bases. This CDR3 comprises 16 residues. The V segment lost 6 bases and the J segment 2 bases; nucleotides outside the gene matches: 9. Germline CDR1 MNHNY, CDR2 SVGAGI (reference sequence). The CDR3, as DNA: TGTGCCAGCAGGCGATCGGGACAGGGTTTCACAGATACGCAGTATTTT. It specifies CASRRSGQGFTDTQYF.